These 32 T cell receptor beta chains came from one sample sequenced in a study of T cells and copy number aberrations in small-cell lung cancer. This table comes from immunoSEQ multiplex PCR, and its TCRdb copy is limited to in-frame clones, with some not included. The table includes about 2,000 clones, roughly four fifths detected once. Sequencing input: normal tissue next to the tumor. The receptors stem from a man aged 45-60 years with small cell lung cancer.

In nucleotides, the CDR3 is TGTGCCATCAGTGAGTCGCAGGGAGGAGCCGGGGAAGGGGAGCAGTTCTTC. It encodes CAISESQGGAGEGEQFF. V is TRBV10-3 and J is TRBJ2-1, with D perhaps matching TRBD2 (6 bases). CDR3 length: 17 residues. The germline V gene encodes CDR1 ENHRY and CDR2 SYGVKD. V was cut by 0 bases and J by 10 bases, with 22 bases left in between.

The V and J genes are TRBV29-1 and TRBJ1-3; D call uncertain. The CDR3 has 14 amino acids. Trimming shortened V by 4 bases and J by 0 bases, and 10 bases separated the two germline ends. The germline V gene encodes CDR1 SQVTM and CDR2 ANQGSEA. CDR3 DNA: TGCAGCGTTGTCCCAGGTCTCTCTGGAAACACCATATATTTT. Encoded protein: CSVVPGLSGNTIYF.

The chain recombines TRBV7-2 with TRBJ2-5; 14 positions agree with TRBD2. CDR1 SGHTA and CDR2 FQGNSA come from the germline V gene. The CDR3 spans 18 residues. J was trimmed by 4 bases and V by 8 bases; bases with no gene match: 15. The CDR3 DNA reads TGTGCCAGCTCAACATCGACTAGCGGGAGGGCCAGGGGAGAGACCCAGTACTTC. Amino acid sequence: CASSTSTSGRARGETQYF.

The chain combines TRBV28 with TRBJ2-1, with D maybe TRBD2 (6 bases). The CDR3 runs to 14 residues. Trimming cost V 6 bases and J 8 bases, with 17 bases left between them. CDR1 is MDHEN, CDR2 SYDVKM, per germline. CDR3: CASRIGGNVDEQFF. The DNA of the CDR3 is TGTGCCAGCAGAATCGGCGGGAACGTCGATGAGCAGTTCTTC.

This clone was picked up one time. The V gene is TRBV6-4, the J gene TRBJ1-2, with D maybe TRBD1 (6 bases). This CDR3 has 15 residues. Per the germline V gene, CDR1 is MRHNA and CDR2 is SNTAGT. Trimming removed 0 bases at V and 4 bases at J, with 12 bases between. CDR3: CASSDSSEGGYGYTF. The CDR3 region has the DNA TGTGCCAGCAGTGACTCGAGTGAAGGGGGCTATGGCTACACCTTC.

The chain links TRBV6-5 to TRBJ2-1, with 7 bases identical to TRBD1. The germline V gene has CDR1 MNHEY and CDR2 SVGAGI. This CDR3 contains 15 residues. V gave up 2 bases and J gave up 5 bases; unmatched junction bases: 6. CDR3 in DNA: TGTGCCAGCAGTTACACCACCGGGACAGACAATGAGCAGTTCTTC. Amino acids: CASSYTTGTDNEQFF.

This clone was detected only a few times. Here the CDR3 reads CASSQPTTGTGQPYEQYF. CDR3 in DNA: TGTGCCAGCAGCCAACCTACCACCGGGACAGGGCAACCCTACGAGCAGTACTTC. The chain carries TRBV28 and TRBJ2-7; 9 nucleotides match TRBD1. The CDR3 consists of 18 residues. V lost 6 bases to trimming and J lost 2 bases; unmatched junction nucleotides: 17. The V gene's germline CDR1 is MDHEN and CDR2 SYDVKM.

The rearrangement uses TRBV19 and TRBJ2-2; 12 nucleotides match TRBD2. V lost 5 bases to trimming and J lost 3 bases; unmatched junction nucleotides: 10. The length of the CDR3 is 18 residues. Germline lookup yields CDR1 LNHDA and CDR2 SQIVND (reference sequence). The CDR3 loop reads CASSPRLAGEVDTGELFF. The CDR3 DNA reads as TGTGCCAGTAGTCCCAGACTAGCGGGAGAGGTTGACACCGGGGAGCTGTTTTTT.

The chain has TRBV29-1 and TRBJ2-5, with 8 bases lining up with TRBD1. The junction had 10 bases not matched to a gene; V was cut back by 7 bases and J by 6 bases. Germline CDR1 SQVTM, CDR2 ANQGSEA. This CDR3 comprises 13 residues. The CDR3 nucleotides read TGCAGCGCTGGGCAGGGGGCAGGAAAGACCCAGTACTTC. Translation gives CSAGQGAGKTQYF. The full variable domain, completed using reference TRBV29-1 and TRBJ2-5, is SAVISQKPSRDICQRGTSLTIQCQVDSQVTMMFWYRQQPGQSLTLIATANQGSEATYESGFVIDKFPISRPNLTFSTLTVSNMSPEDSSIYLCSAGQGAGKTQYFGPGTRLLVL.

Of note for this clone: The conserved closing phenylalanine or tryptophan is absent in this CDR3, likely reflecting a read error. The V gene is TRBV5-1, the J gene TRBJ1-3, with 7 nucleotides matching TRBD1. The CDR3 runs 13 residues. Germline trimming cut 3 bases from V and 7 bases from J; bases unmatched to any gene: 4. CDR1 SGHRS and CDR2 YFSETQ come from the germline V gene. The CDR3 sequence is CASSSQGDNTIYC. CDR3 nucleotide sequence: TGCGCCAGCAGCTCTCAGGGGGATAACACCATATATTGT.

V gene TRBV6-4 combines with J gene TRBJ1-2; no firm D call. The germline V gene encodes CDR1 MRHNA and CDR2 SNTAGT. CDR3 size: 13 residues. V gave up 6 bases and J gave up 8 bases, with 16 bases separating them. The CDR3 protein is CASSFKEGHGYTF. The CDR3 nucleotides read TGTGCCAGCAGCTTTAAGGAGGGTCACGGCTACACCTTC.

The chain uses TRBV28 and TRBJ1-2; D is undetermined. Trimming shortened V by 4 bases and J by 4 bases, and 13 bases separated the two germline ends. The germline V gene encodes CDR1 MDHEN and CDR2 SYDVKM. CDR3 length: 14 amino acids. This CDR3 is CASSSDDTTYGYTF. Written as DNA, the CDR3 is TGTGCCAGCAGTTCGGACGACACAACCTATGGCTACACCTTC.

The rearrangement uses TRBV28 and TRBJ2-3; 9 positions agree with TRBD2. The V and J ends lost 3 bases and 7 bases, in that order; junction bases with no gene match: 8. The CDR3 loop spans 15 amino acids. Per germline, CDR1 MDHEN and CDR2 SYDVKM. The CDR3 here is CASSLSAGGGHTQYF. The CDR3 DNA reads TGTGCCAGCAGTTTGTCGGCGGGAGGGGGACATACGCAGTATTTT.

V is TRBV11-3 and J is TRBJ1-5; 9 bases match TRBD1. Germline CDR1 is SGHNT and CDR2 is YENEEA. V lost 4 bases, J lost 6 bases, and 16 bases stayed unmatched. The CDR3 totals 18 residues. The CDR3 is CASSYDRHGGQGRQPQHF. CDR3 sequence (DNA): TGTGCCAGCAGCTACGATCGCCATGGGGGACAGGGTCGTCAGCCCCAGCATTTT.

This clone was seen more than once but under ten times. The chain uses TRBV4-1 and TRBJ2-5; TRBD2 agrees at 7 bases. With 1 base clipped from V and 5 bases from J, the junction kept 10 bases outside the gene matches. This CDR3 is built from 16 residues. Per the germline V gene, CDR1 is MGHRA and CDR2 is YSYEKL. DNA for the CDR3: TGCGCCAGCAGCCAAGTGGGAGGGAGGGCCCGCGAGACCCAGTACTTC. It encodes CASSQVGGRARETQYF.

The chain is built from TRBV4-1 and TRBJ2-2, with 10 bases matching TRBD1. Trimming cost V 0 bases and J 1 base; bases outside gene matches: 11. Germline V gene data show CDR1 as MGHRA and CDR2 as YSYEKL. The CDR3 has 20 residues. CDR3 in amino acids: CASSQESLRQGARNTGELFF. CDR3 coding DNA: TGCGCCAGCAGCCAAGAATCACTTCGACAGGGGGCTAGGAACACCGGGGAGCTGTTTTTT.

The rearrangement joins TRBV6-1 to TRBJ1-3; D ambiguous. The CDR3 sequence is 12 residues long. Per the germline V gene, CDR1 is MNHNS and CDR2 is SASEGT. Deletions cut 7 bases from V and 3 bases from J, with 7 bases between. For the CDR3, the DNA is TGTGCCAGCAACAGAGTTGGAAACACCATATATTTT. Protein sequence: CASNRVGNTIYF.

The chain combines TRBV5-6 with TRBJ2-1, with 8 bases that match TRBD2. CDR1 is SGHDT and CDR2 is YYEEEE in the germline V gene. The CDR3 is 14 amino acids. Trimming at V came to 2 bases and at J to 3 bases, leaving 1 base not matched to a gene. CDR3: CASSLREGYNEQFF. The CDR3 DNA reads as TGTGCCAGCAGCTTACGGGAGGGCTACAATGAGCAGTTCTTC.

The V and J genes are TRBV4-2 and TRBJ2-1, with D tentatively TRBD1 or TRBD2 (5 bases each). Trimming cost V 0 bases and J 0 bases, with 15 bases left between them. This CDR3 comprises 18 residues. Germline CDR1 and CDR2: LGHNA and YNFKEQ. The CDR3 loop reads CASSQEGTVLSSYNEQFF. The CDR3 region has the DNA TGTGCCAGCAGCCAAGAAGGGACGGTCCTGAGCTCCTACAATGAGCAGTTCTTC.

The DNA of the CDR3 is TGCGCCAGCAGTGAGTCTCAAAGCGATGAGCAGTTCTTC. This translates into CASSESQSDEQFF. The chain carries TRBV10-1 and TRBJ2-1; D is uncertain. Trimming took off 0 bases at V and 8 bases at J, with 8 bases between the two ends. This CDR3 region has 13 residues. Germline V gene data show CDR1 as WNHNN and CDR2 as SYGVQD (reference sequence).

This clone has a handful of counts. DNA of the CDR3: TGTGCCAGCAGCTCTGATCAGGGGGCAGATACGCAGTATTTT. This translates into CASSSDQGADTQYF. The chain couples TRBV7-2 to TRBJ2-3, with TRBD1 matching over 7 bases. CDR1 and CDR2 from the germline V gene are SGHTA and FQGNSA. The junction had 5 bases not matched to a gene; V was cut back by 4 bases and J by 4 bases. The CDR3 sequence is 14 residues long.

The V gene is TRBV11-2, the J gene TRBJ2-1, with 10 bases identical to TRBD2. This CDR3 has 18 residues. Germline lookup yields CDR1 SGHAT and CDR2 FQNNGV. The V segment lost 2 bases and the J segment 5 bases; nucleotides outside the gene matches: 12. The CDR3 region is CASSLSPTGTSVNNEQFF. The CDR3 nucleotides are TGTGCCAGCAGCTTATCCCCAACCGGGACTAGCGTAAACAATGAGCAGTTCTTC.

The chain's CDR3 is CASSLGSLAGGLQGTQYF. The CDR3 region has the DNA TGCGCCAGCAGCCTCGGGTCTCTAGCGGGAGGGCTACAGGGGACCCAGTACTTC. The chain couples TRBV5-1 to TRBJ2-5; 12 positions agree with TRBD2. This CDR3 is built from 18 residues. Trimming cost V 4 bases and J 7 bases; bases outside gene matches: 17. Germline lookup yields CDR1 SGHRS and CDR2 YFSETQ.

The chain has TRBV19 and TRBJ2-1; D is uncertain. Germline CDR1 and CDR2: LNHDA and SQIVND (reference sequence). Between the trimmed V and J ends, which lost 9 bases and 2 bases, there was a span of 17 bases. The CDR3 sequence is 15 residues long. For the CDR3, the DNA is TGTGCCAGCAGAAAGACCATGGGAACCTACAATGAGCAGTTCTTC. Translating gives CASRKTMGTYNEQFF.

This chain uses TRBV10-3 with TRBJ2-1; TRBD1 matches 12 bases. This CDR3 comprises 17 residues. V shed 3 bases, J shed 7 bases, and the junction held 10 bases outside the gene matches. Germline CDR1 ENHRY, CDR2 SYGVKD. The CDR3 region is CAISEWDRGRLGNEQFF. The DNA for the CDR3 is TGTGCCATCAGTGAATGGGACAGGGGGCGATTGGGTAATGAGCAGTTCTTC.

J is TRBJ2-7 and V is TRBV4-1, with D tentatively TRBD1 or TRBD2 (5 bases each). The CDR3 has 17 residues. Germline loops: CDR1 MGHRA, CDR2 YSYEKL. Trimming pared 2 bases from V and 0 bases from J, leaving 17 bases between. Here the CDR3 reads CASSQPRAGSPSYEQYF. The CDR3 nucleotides are TGCGCCAGCAGCCAACCGCGGGCAGGGAGCCCCTCCTACGAGCAGTACTTC.

As concerns this clone: At one boundary the junction diverges from the germline segment, which might be a read error. The rearrangement links TRBV4-1 to TRBJ2-1; no firm D call. The germline V gene has CDR1 MGHRA and CDR2 YSYEKL. The CDR3 is 16 amino acids. CDR3 sequence: CASSQDTASSHNEQFF. CDR3 nucleotides: TGCGCCAGCAGTCAAGATACGGCTAGTTCCCACAATGAGCAGTTCTTC.

V usage is TRBV6-5 and J usage is TRBJ2-7; 9 bases agree with TRBD1. The germline V gene has CDR1 MNHEY and CDR2 SVGAGI. This CDR3 spans 12 amino acids. The V segment lost 10 bases and the J segment 2 bases; nucleotides outside the gene matches: 3. CDR3 amino acids: CATRDRAYEQYF. The CDR3 bases are TGTGCCACTCGGGACAGGGCCTACGAGCAGTACTTC.

This rearrangement joins TRBV2 to TRBJ1-1, with D unclear. In germline, CDR1 is SNHLY, CDR2 FYNNEI. Trimming cost V 3 bases and J 0 bases, with 5 bases left between them. The CDR3 runs to 13 residues. The CDR3 here is CASSDGVNTEAFF. DNA for the CDR3: TGTGCCAGCAGTGACGGAGTGAACACTGAAGCTTTCTTT.

This clone was detected once. The rearrangement joins TRBV10-2 to TRBJ1-4, with D perhaps TRBD1 (5 bases). The length of the CDR3 is 12 residues. CDR1 and CDR2 (germline): WSHSY, SAAADI. The V and J ends lost 8 bases and 7 bases respectively, with 11 bases between them. Here the CDR3 DNA reads TGCGCCAGCGGGGTTGGGACTGAAAAACTGTTTTTT. Translation: CASGVGTEKLFF.

V gene TRBV30 combines with J gene TRBJ1-1; possibly TRBD1 for D (6 bases). Germline CDR1 is GTSNPN and CDR2 is SVGIG (reference sequence). V was clipped by 5 bases and J by 2 bases, with 21 bases between them. The CDR3 extends over 16 amino acids. The CDR3 loop is CAWSGAAQGLNTEAFF. CDR3 coding DNA: TGTGCCTGGTCCGGCGCCGCACAGGGACTAAACACTGAAGCTTTCTTT.

The chain links TRBV6-6 to TRBJ1-1; 12 bases line up with TRBD1. The CDR3 totals 15 residues. V shed 5 bases and J 6 bases; nucleotides not matched to a gene: 7. Germline V gene lookup returns CDR1 MNHNY and CDR2 SVGAGI (reference sequence). The CDR3 region is CASSGGGQGASEAFF. In DNA, the CDR3 is TGTGCCAGCAGTGGGGGGGGACAGGGGGCGTCTGAAGCTTTCTTT.